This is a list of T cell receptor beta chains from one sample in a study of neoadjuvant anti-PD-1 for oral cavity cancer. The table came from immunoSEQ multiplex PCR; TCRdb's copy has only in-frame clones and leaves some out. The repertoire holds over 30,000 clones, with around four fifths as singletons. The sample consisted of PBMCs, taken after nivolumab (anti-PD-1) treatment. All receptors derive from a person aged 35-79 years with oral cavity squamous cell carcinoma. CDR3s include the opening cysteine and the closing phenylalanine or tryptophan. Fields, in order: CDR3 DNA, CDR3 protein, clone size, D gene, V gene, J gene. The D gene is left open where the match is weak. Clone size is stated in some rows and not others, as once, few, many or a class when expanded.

TGCGCCAGCAGCCAAAATAGCGGGACCTACAATGAGCAGTTCTTC	CASSQNSGTYNEQFF	.	TRBD2	TRBV4-3	TRBJ2-1
TGTGCCAGCTCACTAGGAGGGTACGGTGAGACCCAGTACTTC	CASSLGGYGETQYF	.	.	TRBV18	TRBJ2-5
TGTGCCATATCAGATGCGAGAGGGGGTCTTGGAGAGACCCAGTACTTC	CAISDARGGLGETQYF	.	.	TRBV10-3	TRBJ2-5
TGCGCCAGCAGCCAAGATCGGGGGTATAATTCACCCCTCCACTTT	CASSQDRGYNSPLHF	.	.	TRBV4-3	TRBJ1-6
TGTGCCAGCAGTCTACTCGCCCCCAGGGGGATCTCCTACGAGCAGTACTTC	CASSLLAPRGISYEQYF	few	TRBD1	TRBV27	TRBJ2-7
TGTGCCAGCAGCTCGAGGGCAGGGTTGAACACCGGGGAGCTGTTTTTT	CASSSRAGLNTGELFF	.	.	TRBV7-8	TRBJ2-2
TGTGCCAGCAGCGTAGGCAGTGTACTCTACAATGAGCAGTTCTTC	CASSVGSVLYNEQFF	.	.	TRBV9	TRBJ2-1
TGTGCCAGCAGTCCACGGGGGTGGGGACCGACTAGCACAGATACGCAGTATTTT	CASSPRGWGPTSTDTQYF	.	.	TRBV27	TRBJ2-3
TGTGCCAGCAGCCCTGTTGGGGGGAACATTCAGTACTTC	CASSPVGGNIQYF	.	.	TRBV27	TRBJ2-4
TGTGCCAGCAGTTACTCGATCGGGTTCTCTGGAAACACCATATATTTT	CASSYSIGFSGNTIYF	.	.	TRBV6-5	TRBJ1-3
TGTGCCAGCAGTGCGTCTCAGGGGGCCCATCAGCCCCAGCATTTT	CASSASQGAHQPQHF	.	TRBD1	TRBV6-1	TRBJ1-5
TGTGCCTCGACTAGCGGGGTAGAGAATACGCAGTATTTT	CASTSGVENTQYF	.	TRBD2	TRBV10-3	TRBJ2-3
TGTGCCAGCAGAGTAGCCTACGAGCAGTACTTC	CASRVAYEQYF	.	.	TRBV6-5	TRBJ2-7
TGTGCCAGCAGTTCCAACAAAGAATACGAGCAGTACTTC	CASSSNKEYEQYF	.	.	TRBV6-5	TRBJ2-7
TGTGCCAGCAGCGTAGCGGCAGCTACCTACGAGCAGTACTTC	CASSVAAATYEQYF	.	.	TRBV9	TRBJ2-7
TGTGCCAGCAAGGCGGGAGGATTCTATGGCTACACCTTC	CASKAGGFYGYTF	few	.	TRBV6-1	TRBJ1-2
TGTGCCAGCAGCTTAGAAAGCGGGGGAAGGAGGGGCTCCTACGAGCAGTACTTC	CASSLESGGRRGSYEQYF	.	TRBD2	TRBV7-7	TRBJ2-7
TGTGCCGGGGGACAGGGGAACAATCAGCCCCAGCATTTT	CAGGQGNNQPQHF	once	TRBD1	TRBV2	TRBJ1-5
TGCAGTGGGTGGATTAATGAAAAACTGTTTTTT	CSGWINEKLFF	once	.	TRBV20-1	TRBJ1-4
TGTGCCAGCAGCTGGCCGGGGGCAGATACGCAGTATTTT	CASSWPGADTQYF	.	.	TRBV7-9	TRBJ2-3
TGTGCCAGCAGCTTAGTAGCGGGGCGCACAGATACGCAATATTTT	CASSLVAGRTDTQYF	.	TRBD2	TRBV7-2	TRBJ2-3
TGTGCCAGCAGCTTATGGGCTAGCGGGGGGGCGGGGGAGCAGTACTTC	CASSLWASGGAGEQYF	.	TRBD2	TRBV7-8	TRBJ2-7
TGCGCCAGCAGCCAAGTTTTAGGGACAGGGGATAGGCCCCAGCATTTT	CASSQVLGTGDRPQHF	.	TRBD1	TRBV4-3	TRBJ1-5
TGTGCCAGCAGCTTGCAGCTAGCGGGAACCGAGCAGTTCTTC	CASSLQLAGTEQFF	.	TRBD2	TRBV5-6	TRBJ2-1
TGTGCCAGCACCATGGACAGACTTAATGAAAAACTGTTTTTT	CASTMDRLNEKLFF	.	.	TRBV11-2	TRBJ1-4
TGTGCCAGCAGCGTAGACTGGGACAAGGCCAGAGATACGCAGTATTTT	CASSVDWDKARDTQYF	once	.	TRBV9	TRBJ2-3
TGTGCCAGCAGTTACTCGCCGGCCTTGCCTACGCAGTATTTT	CASSYSPALPTQYF	.	.	TRBV6-6	TRBJ2-3
TGTGCCAGCAGCTTCGGGACAGGGTTCACTGAAGCTTTCTTT	CASSFGTGFTEAFF	.	TRBD1	TRBV7-9	TRBJ1-1
TGTGCCAGCAGCTTAGCAGGTCAGGGGTATTACTGGCAGTACTTC	CASSLAGQGYYWQYF	.	.	TRBV7-2	TRBJ2-7
TGTGCCATCAGTTCGACAGGGGGCTATGGCTACACCTTC	CAISSTGGYGYTF	.	TRBD1	TRBV10-3	TRBJ1-2
TGTGCCAGTAGTACCGCCGGGACAGGGACTGGGGAGCTGTTTTTT	CASSTAGTGTGELFF	.	TRBD1	TRBV19	TRBJ2-2
TGCGCCAGCAGCTCGGGTCGCCACGGGAAGCAGTACTTC	CASSSGRHGKQYF	.	.	TRBV5-1	TRBJ2-7
TGTGCCAGCAGCAGACTAGCGGGGGGGCATGGTGAGCAGTTCTTC	CASSRLAGGHGEQFF	.	TRBD2	TRBV5-6	TRBJ2-1
TGCGCCAGCAGCTTGAACGCAGGGAACCTCTTAGATACGCAGTATTTT	CASSLNAGNLLDTQYF	.	.	TRBV5-1	TRBJ2-3
TGTGCCAGCAGCTTTTGGGGACTAGGAGGGACAGATACGCAGTATTTT	CASSFWGLGGTDTQYF	few	TRBD2	TRBV7-9	TRBJ2-3
TGTGCCAGCAGCCCCCGAGCAACTAATGAAAAACTGTTTTTT	CASSPRATNEKLFF	.	.	TRBV7-2	TRBJ1-4
TGTGCTAGTGGTTTGGACGGCGCCGTCCGCGAGCAGTACTTC	CASGLDGAVREQYF	few	.	TRBV12-5	TRBJ2-7
TGCAGCGGGACAGGGGCGAACACTGAAGCTTTCTTT	CSGTGANTEAFF	.	TRBD1	TRBV29-1	TRBJ1-1
TGTGCCACCAGAGGAGGGGGCGAGACCCAGTACTTC	CATRGGGETQYF	.	.	TRBV7-9	TRBJ2-5
TGTGCCAGCAGCTACACCCCGGACACCTCTGGAAACACCATATATTTT	CASSYTPDTSGNTIYF	.	.	TRBV11-2	TRBJ1-3
TGTGCCAGCAGCTTAGTTGGTGGGATGAGGAATGAGCAGTTCTTC	CASSLVGGMRNEQFF	.	.	TRBV7-8	TRBJ2-1
TGTGCCAGTAGTATCGGTTGGCAGTCGACGGAAGCTTTCTTT	CASSIGWQSTEAFF	.	.	TRBV19	TRBJ1-1
TGTGCCAGCAGGCGGACAGGGGTTACGTTCACTGAAGCTTTCTTT	CASRRTGVTFTEAFF	.	TRBD1	TRBV6-5	TRBJ1-1
TGCGCCAGCAGCCAGAGGACAGATCAGCCCCAGCATTTT	CASSQRTDQPQHF	.	.	TRBV4-3	TRBJ1-5
TGCAGCGTTAGGAGACAGGGGGCGGGTGTGTGGGATTTT	CSVRRQGAGVWDF	.	TRBD1	TRBV29-1	TRBJ2-3
TGTGCCAGCAGCGTAGAGGGACTCCCACACTACGAGCAGTACTTC	CASSVEGLPHYEQYF	medium-sized	.	TRBV9	TRBJ2-7
TGTGCCACCCGGGACAGGGTGGGCTCACCCCTCCACTTT	CATRDRVGSPLHF	.	TRBD1	TRBV7-2	TRBJ1-6
TGTGCCAGCTCACCACTAAGGGGGGAAGGCAATTCACCCCTCCACTTT	CASSPLRGEGNSPLHF	once	.	TRBV18	TRBJ1-6
TGTGCCAGTAGCAAACAGGGCGTTACTCCGGACGAGCAGTACTTC	CASSKQGVTPDEQYF	medium-sized	.	TRBV19	TRBJ2-7
TGTGCCAGCAGCTTAGAGGGTTCATTAGACCAGTACTTC	CASSLEGSLDQYF	.	.	TRBV11-3	TRBJ2-5
TGTGCCAGCTCAGCTCGACCAGGGGTGGAAACTAATGAAAAACTGTTTTTT	CASSARPGVETNEKLFF	.	.	TRBV18	TRBJ1-4
TGTGCCAGCAGCGAAAGGCAGGGCCTGGGGGAGCAGTACTTC	CASSERQGLGEQYF	.	.	TRBV9	TRBJ2-7
TGCGCCAGCAGCCAAGGGGGACAGCCGAACTTATTCACCGGGGAGCTGTTTTTT	CASSQGGQPNLFTGELFF	.	TRBD1	TRBV4-3	TRBJ2-2